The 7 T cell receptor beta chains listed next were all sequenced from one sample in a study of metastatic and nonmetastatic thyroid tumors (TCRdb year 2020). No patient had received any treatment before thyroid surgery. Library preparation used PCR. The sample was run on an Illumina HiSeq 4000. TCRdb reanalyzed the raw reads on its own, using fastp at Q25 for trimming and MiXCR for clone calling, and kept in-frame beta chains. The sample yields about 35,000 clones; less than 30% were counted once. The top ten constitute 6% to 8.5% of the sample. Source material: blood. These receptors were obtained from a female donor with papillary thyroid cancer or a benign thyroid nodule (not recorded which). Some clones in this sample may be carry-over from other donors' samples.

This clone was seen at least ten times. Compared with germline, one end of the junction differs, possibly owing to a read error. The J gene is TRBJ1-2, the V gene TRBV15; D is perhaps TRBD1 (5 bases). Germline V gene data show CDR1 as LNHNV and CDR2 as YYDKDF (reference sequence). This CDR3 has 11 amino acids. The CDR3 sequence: CATSKGPGLNF. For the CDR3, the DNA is TGTGCCACCAGCAAAGGCCCGGGGCTCAACTTC.

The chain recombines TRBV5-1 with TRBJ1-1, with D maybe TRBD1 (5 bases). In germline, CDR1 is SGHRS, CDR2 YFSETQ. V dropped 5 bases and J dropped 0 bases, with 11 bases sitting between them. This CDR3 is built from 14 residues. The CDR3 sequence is CASSLQAMNTEAFF. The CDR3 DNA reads TGCGCCAGCAGTTTACAGGCTATGAACACTGAAGCTTTCTTT.

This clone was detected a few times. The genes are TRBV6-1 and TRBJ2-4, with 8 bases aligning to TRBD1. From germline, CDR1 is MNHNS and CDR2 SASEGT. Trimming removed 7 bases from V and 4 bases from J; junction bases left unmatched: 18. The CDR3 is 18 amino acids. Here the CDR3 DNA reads TGTGCCAGCATTGCAGGGGGCGGATGGGGTTTTGAAAAAAACATTCAGTACTTC. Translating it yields CASIAGGGWGFEKNIQYF.

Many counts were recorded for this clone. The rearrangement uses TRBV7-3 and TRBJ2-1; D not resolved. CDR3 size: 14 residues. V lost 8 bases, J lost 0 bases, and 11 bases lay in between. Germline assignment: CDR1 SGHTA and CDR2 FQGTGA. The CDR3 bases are TGTGCCAGCGGTAGCAGCTCCTCCTACAATGAGCAGTTCTTC. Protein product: CASGSSSSYNEQFF. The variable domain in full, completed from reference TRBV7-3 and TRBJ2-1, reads GAGVSQTPSNKVTEKGKYVELRCDPISGHTALYWYRQSLGQGPEFLIYFQGTGAADDSGLPNDRFFAVRPEGSVSTLKIQRTERGDSAVYLCASGSSSSYNEQFFGPGTRLTVL.

The CDR3 loop is CSAPLGGRMSYEQYF. In DNA form, the CDR3 reads TGCAGTGCCCCCCTTGGCGGGAGGATGTCCTACGAGCAGTACTTC. This rearrangement joins TRBV20-1 to TRBJ2-7; 8 bases line up with TRBD2. The CDR3 consists of 15 residues. The V segment lost 6 bases and the J segment 1 base; nucleotides outside the gene matches: 11. Germline values: CDR1 DFQATT, CDR2 SNEGSKA (reference sequence).

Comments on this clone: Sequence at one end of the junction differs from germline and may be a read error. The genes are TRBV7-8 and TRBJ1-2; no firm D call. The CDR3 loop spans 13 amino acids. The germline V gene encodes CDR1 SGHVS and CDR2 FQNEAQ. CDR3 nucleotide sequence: TGTGCCCGCAGCTCGAAAGGGAAGGATGTCTACACCTTC. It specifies CARSSKGKDVYTF.

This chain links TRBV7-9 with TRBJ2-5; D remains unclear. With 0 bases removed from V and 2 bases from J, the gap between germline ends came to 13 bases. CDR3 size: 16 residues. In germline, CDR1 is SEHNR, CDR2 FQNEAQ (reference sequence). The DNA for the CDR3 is TGTGCCAGCAGCTTAGCCCGCTTGCAGCAACAAGAGACCCAGTACTTC. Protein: CASSLARLQQQETQYF. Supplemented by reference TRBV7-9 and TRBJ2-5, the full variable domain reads DTGVSQNPRHKITKRGQNVTFRCDPISEHNRLYWYRQTLGQGPEFLTYFQNEAQLEKSRLLSDRFSAERPKGSFSTLEIQRTEQGDSAMYLCASSLARLQQQETQYFGPGTRLLVL.